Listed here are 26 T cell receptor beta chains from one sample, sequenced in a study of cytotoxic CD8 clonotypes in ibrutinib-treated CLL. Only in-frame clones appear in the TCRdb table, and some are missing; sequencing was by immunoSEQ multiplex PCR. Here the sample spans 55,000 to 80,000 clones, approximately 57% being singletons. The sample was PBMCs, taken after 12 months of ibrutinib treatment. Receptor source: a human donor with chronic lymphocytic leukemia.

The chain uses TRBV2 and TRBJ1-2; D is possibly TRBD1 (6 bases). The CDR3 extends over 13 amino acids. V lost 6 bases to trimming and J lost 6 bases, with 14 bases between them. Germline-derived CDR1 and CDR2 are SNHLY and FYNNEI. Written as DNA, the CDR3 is TGTGCCAGCAGACAGGGCGGGAGCGATGGCTACACCTTC. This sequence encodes CASRQGGSDGYTF.

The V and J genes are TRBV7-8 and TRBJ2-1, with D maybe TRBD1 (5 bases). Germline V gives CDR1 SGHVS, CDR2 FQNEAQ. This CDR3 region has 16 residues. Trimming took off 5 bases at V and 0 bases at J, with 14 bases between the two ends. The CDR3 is CASSLLSQGSYNEQFF. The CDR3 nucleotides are TGTGCCAGCAGCCTACTTTCGCAGGGCTCCTACAATGAGCAGTTCTTC.

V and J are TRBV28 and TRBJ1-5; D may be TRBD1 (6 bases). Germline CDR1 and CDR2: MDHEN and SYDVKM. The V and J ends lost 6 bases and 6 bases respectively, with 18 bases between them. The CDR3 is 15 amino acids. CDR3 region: CASSPLQGRGQPQHF. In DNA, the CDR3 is TGTGCCAGCAGCCCCCTACAGGGTAGAGGTCAGCCCCAGCATTTT.

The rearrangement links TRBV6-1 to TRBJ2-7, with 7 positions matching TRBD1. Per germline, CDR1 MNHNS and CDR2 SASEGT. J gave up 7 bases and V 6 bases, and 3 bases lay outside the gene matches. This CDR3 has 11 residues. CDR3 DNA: TGTGCCAGCAGGGGGACAGTTGAGCAGTACGTC. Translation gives CASRGTVEQYV.

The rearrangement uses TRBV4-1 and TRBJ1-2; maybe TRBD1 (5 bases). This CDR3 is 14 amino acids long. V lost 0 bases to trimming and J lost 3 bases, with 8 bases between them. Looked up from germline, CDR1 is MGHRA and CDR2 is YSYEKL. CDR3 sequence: CASSQDTRDYGYTF. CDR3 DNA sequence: TGCGCCAGCAGCCAAGATACCAGGGACTATGGCTACACCTTC.

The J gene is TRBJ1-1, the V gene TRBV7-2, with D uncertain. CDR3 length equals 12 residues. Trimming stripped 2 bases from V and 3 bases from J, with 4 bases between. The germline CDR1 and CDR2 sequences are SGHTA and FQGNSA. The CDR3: CASSLTDTEAFF. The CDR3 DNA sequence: TGTGCCAGCAGCTTAACCGACACTGAAGCTTTCTTT.

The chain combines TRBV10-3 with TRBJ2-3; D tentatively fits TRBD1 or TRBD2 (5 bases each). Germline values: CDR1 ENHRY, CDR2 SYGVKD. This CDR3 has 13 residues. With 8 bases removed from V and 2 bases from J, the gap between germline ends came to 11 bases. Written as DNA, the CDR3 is TGTGCCATCCTTCGGGACGACACAGATACGCAGTATTTT. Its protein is CAILRDDTDTQYF.

The CDR3 spells CASSDRQGGTEAFF. CDR3 coding DNA: TGTGCCAGCAGTGACAGACAGGGCGGGACTGAAGCTTTCTTT. The chain has TRBV6-5 and TRBJ1-1; 7 bases are shared with TRBD1. The CDR3 totals 14 residues. J was trimmed by 5 bases and V by 5 bases; bases with no gene match: 8. Germline V gene data show CDR1 as MNHEY and CDR2 as SVGAGI.

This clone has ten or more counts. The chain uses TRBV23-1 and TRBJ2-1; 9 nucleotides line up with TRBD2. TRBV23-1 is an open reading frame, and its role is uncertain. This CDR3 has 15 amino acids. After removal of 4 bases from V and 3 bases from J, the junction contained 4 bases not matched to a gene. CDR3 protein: CASSRGRGFYNEQFF. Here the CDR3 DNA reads TGCGCCAGCAGTCGCGGGAGGGGGTTCTACAATGAGCAGTTCTTC.

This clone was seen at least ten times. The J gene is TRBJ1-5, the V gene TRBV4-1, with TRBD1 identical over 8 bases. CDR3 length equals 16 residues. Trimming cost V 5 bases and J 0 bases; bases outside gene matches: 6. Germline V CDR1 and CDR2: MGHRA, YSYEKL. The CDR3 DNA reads TGCGCCAGCAGCGCGCAGGGGGCTGGTAGCAATCAGCCCCAGCATTTT. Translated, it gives CASSAQGAGSNQPQHF.

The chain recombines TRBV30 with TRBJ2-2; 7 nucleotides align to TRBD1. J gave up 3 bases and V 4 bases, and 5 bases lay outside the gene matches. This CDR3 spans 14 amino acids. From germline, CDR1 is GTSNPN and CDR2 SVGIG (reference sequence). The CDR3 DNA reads TGTGCCTGGAAGGGGGCGCGAGACACCGGGGAGCTGTTTTTT. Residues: CAWKGARDTGELFF.

CDR3 in amino acids: CASSQAGGMIAAYNEQFF. The CDR3 DNA follows: TGCGCCAGCAGCCAAGCTGGGGGGATGATAGCGGCCTACAATGAGCAGTTCTTC. J is TRBJ2-1 and V is TRBV4-1; a possible D gene is TRBD2 (6 bases). Germline assignment: CDR1 MGHRA and CDR2 YSYEKL. V gave up 1 base and J gave up 2 bases, with 18 bases separating them. The CDR3 runs 18 residues.

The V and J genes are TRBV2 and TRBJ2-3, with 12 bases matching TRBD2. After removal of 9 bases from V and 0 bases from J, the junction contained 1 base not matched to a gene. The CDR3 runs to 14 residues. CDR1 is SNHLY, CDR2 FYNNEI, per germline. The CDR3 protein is CASGLAGSTDTQYF. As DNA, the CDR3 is TGTGCCAGTGGACTAGCGGGAAGCACAGATACGCAGTATTTT. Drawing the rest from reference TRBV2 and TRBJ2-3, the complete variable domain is EPEVTQTPSHQVTQMGQEVILRCVPISNHLYFYWYRQILGQKVEFLVSFYNNEISEKSEIFDDQFSVERPDGSNFTLKIRSTKLEDSAMYFCASGLAGSTDTQYFGPGTRLTVL.

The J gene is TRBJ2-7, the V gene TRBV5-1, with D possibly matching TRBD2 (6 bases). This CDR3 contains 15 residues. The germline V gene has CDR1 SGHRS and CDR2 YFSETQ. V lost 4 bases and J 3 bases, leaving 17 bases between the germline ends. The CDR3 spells CASSQLLQGGYEQYF. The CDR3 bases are TGCGCCAGCAGCCAACTCCTTCAGGGAGGCTACGAGCAGTACTTC.

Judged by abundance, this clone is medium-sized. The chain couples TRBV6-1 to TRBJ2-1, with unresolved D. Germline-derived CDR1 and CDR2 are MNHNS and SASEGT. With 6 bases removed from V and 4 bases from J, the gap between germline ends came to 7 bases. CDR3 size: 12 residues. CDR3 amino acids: CASSLGYNEQFF. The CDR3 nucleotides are TGTGCCAGCAGCCTAGGATACAATGAGCAGTTCTTC.

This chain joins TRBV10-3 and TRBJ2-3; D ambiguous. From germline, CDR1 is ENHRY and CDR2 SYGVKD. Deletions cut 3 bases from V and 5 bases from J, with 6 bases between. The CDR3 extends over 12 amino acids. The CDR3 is CAISELGDTQYF. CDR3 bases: TGTGCCATCAGTGAACTGGGAGATACGCAGTATTTT.

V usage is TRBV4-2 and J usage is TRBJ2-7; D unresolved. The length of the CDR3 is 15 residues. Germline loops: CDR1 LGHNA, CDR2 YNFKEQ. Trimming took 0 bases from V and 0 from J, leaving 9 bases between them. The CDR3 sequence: CASSQDLGSSYEQYF. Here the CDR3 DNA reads TGTGCCAGCAGCCAAGATTTGGGCAGCTCCTACGAGCAGTACTTC.

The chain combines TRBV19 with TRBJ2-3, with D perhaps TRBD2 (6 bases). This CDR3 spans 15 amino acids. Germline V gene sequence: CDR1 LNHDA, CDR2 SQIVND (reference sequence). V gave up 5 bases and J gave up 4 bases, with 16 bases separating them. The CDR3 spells CASSPAGLRPDTQYF. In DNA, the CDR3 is TGTGCCAGTAGTCCTGCGGGGCTCAGGCCAGATACGCAGTATTTT.

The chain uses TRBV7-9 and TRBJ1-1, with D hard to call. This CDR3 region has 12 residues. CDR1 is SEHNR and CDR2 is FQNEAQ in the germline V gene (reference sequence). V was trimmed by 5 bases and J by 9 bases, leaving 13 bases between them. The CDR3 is CASSADPSKAFF. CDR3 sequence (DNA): TGTGCCAGCAGCGCGGACCCAAGCAAAGCTTTCTTT.

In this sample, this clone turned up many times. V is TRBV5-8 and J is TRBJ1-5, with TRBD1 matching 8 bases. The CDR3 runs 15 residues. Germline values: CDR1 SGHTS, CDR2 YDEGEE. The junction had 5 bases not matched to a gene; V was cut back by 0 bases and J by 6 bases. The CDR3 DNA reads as TGTGCCAGCAGCTTGGCGGGGGACAGGAGTCAGCCCCAGCATTTT. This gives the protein CASSLAGDRSQPQHF. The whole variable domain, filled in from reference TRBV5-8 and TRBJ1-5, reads EAGVTQSPTHLIKTRGQQATLRCSPISGHTSVYWYQQALGLGLQFLLWYDEGEERNRGNFPPRFSGRQFPNYSSELNVNALELEDSALYLCASSLAGDRSQPQHFGDGTRLSIL.

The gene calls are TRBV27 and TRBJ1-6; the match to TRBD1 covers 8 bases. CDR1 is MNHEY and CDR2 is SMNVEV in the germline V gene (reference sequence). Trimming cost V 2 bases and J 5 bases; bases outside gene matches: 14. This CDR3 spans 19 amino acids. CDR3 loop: CASSLPMGVRQGNNSPLHF. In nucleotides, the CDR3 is TGTGCCAGCAGTTTACCGATGGGGGTCCGACAGGGGAATAATTCACCCCTCCACTTT.

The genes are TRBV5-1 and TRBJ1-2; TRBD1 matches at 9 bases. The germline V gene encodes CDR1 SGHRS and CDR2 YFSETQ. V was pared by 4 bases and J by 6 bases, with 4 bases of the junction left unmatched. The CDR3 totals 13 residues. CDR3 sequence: CASSPGTGNGYTF. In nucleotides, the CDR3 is TGCGCCAGCAGCCCCGGGACAGGGAATGGCTACACCTTC.

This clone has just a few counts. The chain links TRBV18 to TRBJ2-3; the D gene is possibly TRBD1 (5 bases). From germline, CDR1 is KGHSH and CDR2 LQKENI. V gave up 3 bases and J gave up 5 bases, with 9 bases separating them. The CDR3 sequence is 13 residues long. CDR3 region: CASSPDTEDTQYF. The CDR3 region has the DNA TGTGCCAGCTCACCGGACACCGAAGATACGCAGTATTTT.

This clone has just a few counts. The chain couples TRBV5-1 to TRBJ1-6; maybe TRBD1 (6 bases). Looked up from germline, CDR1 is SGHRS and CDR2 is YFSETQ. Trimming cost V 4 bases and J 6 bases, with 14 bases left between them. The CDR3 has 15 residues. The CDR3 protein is CASSLAGTTNSPLHF. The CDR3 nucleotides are TGCGCCAGCAGCCTGGCCGGGACAACTAATTCACCCCTCCACTTT. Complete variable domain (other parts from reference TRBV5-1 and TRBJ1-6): KAGVTQTPRYLIKTRGQQVTLSCSPISGHRSVSWYQQTPGQGLQFLFEYFSETQRNKGNFPGRFSGRQFSNSRSEMNVSTLELGDSALYLCASSLAGTTNSPLHFGNGTRLTVT.

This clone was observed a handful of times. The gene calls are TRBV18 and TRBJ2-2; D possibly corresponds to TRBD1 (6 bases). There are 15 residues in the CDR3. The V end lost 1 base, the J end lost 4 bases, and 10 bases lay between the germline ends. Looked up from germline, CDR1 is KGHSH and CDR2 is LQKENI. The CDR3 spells CASSPRQAPTGELFF. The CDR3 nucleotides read TGTGCCAGCTCACCACGACAGGCCCCCACCGGGGAGCTGTTTTTT.

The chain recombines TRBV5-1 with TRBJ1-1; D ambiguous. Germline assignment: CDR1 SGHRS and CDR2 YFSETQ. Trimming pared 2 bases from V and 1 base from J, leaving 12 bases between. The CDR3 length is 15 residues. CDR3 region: CASSFRRVPNTEAFF. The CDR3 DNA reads TGCGCCAGCAGCTTTCGTAGGGTCCCGAACACTGAAGCTTTCTTT.